Listed below are T cell receptor beta chains from one sample, sequenced in a study of cytomegalovirus exposure and HLA in healthy donors. Assay used: immunoSEQ multiplex PCR; TCRdb lists only in-frame clones, some missing. The sample includes 130,000 or so clones, over 70% of them seen just once. Sample: PBMCs. The receptors stem from a woman aged 40 to 55 in good health and CMV-seronegative. The CDR3 runs from the conserved cysteine through the conserved F or W. A D gene is named only where the DNA matches it firmly. Some rows mark clone size as missing; the rest say once, few, many or name a class of expanded clone.

>TRBV5-1|TRBD2|-|TRBJ2-3
TGCGCCAGCAGCACGGGACTAGCGGGGGGGTACGGAACGACAGATACGCAGTATTTT
CASSTGLAGGYGTTDTQYF
>TRBV7-2|-|few|TRBJ2-7
TGTGCCAGCCGGAACAGGGCCGGGTCCTACGAGCAGTACTTC
CASRNRAGSYEQYF
>TRBV5-1|-|-|TRBJ2-7
TGCGCCAGCAGCTTGGGACTGAGAAGCTCCTACGAGCAGTACTTC
CASSLGLRSSYEQYF
>TRBV6-1|TRBD2|many|TRBJ2-2
TGTGCCAGCATTGGGACTAGCGGGGACACCGGGGAGCTGTTTTTT
CASIGTSGDTGELFF
>TRBV7-8|-|-|TRBJ2-2
TGTGCCAGCAGCCCAAGTAGGGGTGCCACCGGGGAGCTGTTTTTT
CASSPSRGATGELFF
>TRBV6-5|TRBD1|-|TRBJ1-2
TGTGCCAGCAGCCCAGGGGGCGTCCTCTATGGCTACACCTTC
CASSPGGVLYGYTF
>TRBV6-1|TRBD1|-|TRBJ2-7
TGTGCCAGCAGTTGGGACAGCTACGAGCAGTACTTC
CASSWDSYEQYF
>TRBV5-1|-|-|TRBJ1-2
TGCGCCAGCCGACGTTGGGGGGACTATGGCTACACCTTC
CASRRWGDYGYTF
>TRBV7-2|-|-|TRBJ1-2
TGTGCCAGCAGCTACGAGAGGGTTTATGGCTACACCTTC
CASSYERVYGYTF
>TRBV19|-|-|TRBJ1-1
TGTGCCAGTAGCCAGAGGGACACAGGGAAACCTGAAGCTTTCTTT
CASSQRDTGKPEAFF
>TRBV19|TRBD1|-|TRBJ1-2
TGTGCCAGTAGTATTCGGACAGGAGGGATCCGCGATGGCTACACCTTC
CASSIRTGGIRDGYTF
>TRBV18|-|few|TRBJ1-3
TGTGCCAGCTCACCAGGACAGAACTCTGGAAACACCATATATTTT
CASSPGQNSGNTIYF
>TRBV7-7|TRBD2|-|TRBJ2-2
TGTGCCAGCAGCCTAGCTAGCGGGGGTACCGGGGAGCTGTTTTTT
CASSLASGGTGELFF
>TRBV5-1|TRBD1|once|TRBJ1-1
TGCGCCAGCAGTTTGGACAGGGAAGGCGAAGCTTTCTTT
CASSLDREGEAFF
>TRBV30|TRBD1|-|TRBJ1-5
TGTGCCTGGTCCGGGACAGGGAATCAGCCCCAGCATTTT
CAWSGTGNQPQHF
>TRBV2|TRBD2|-|TRBJ2-1
TGTGCCAGCACCCGAAGCGGGGGGAATGAGCAGTTCTTC
CASTRSGGNEQFF
>TRBV4-1|-|-|TRBJ2-7
TGCGCCAGCAGCCACCCAGGTCTTTCCTACGAGCAGTACTTC
CASSHPGLSYEQYF
>TRBV6-5|TRBD2|-|TRBJ2-7
TGTGCCAGCAGTAGCGGGGGTCGCGAGCAGTACTTC
CASSSGGREQYF
>TRBV4-1|-|-|TRBJ2-3
TGCGCCAGCAGCCCGAAATTGGAGGGGTCCACAGATACGCAGTATTTT
CASSPKLEGSTDTQYF
>TRBV6-5|-|-|TRBJ1-5
TGTGCCAGCAGTTACTCGTTTATGGGGAGGGGTCAGCCCCAGCATTTT
CASSYSFMGRGQPQHF
>TRBV4-1|-|-|TRBJ2-2
TGCGCCAGCAGCCAGTCCGGGTCCTCGAACACCGGGGAGCTGTTTTTT
CASSQSGSSNTGELFF
>TRBV6-6|TRBD1|once|TRBJ2-7
TGTGCCAGCAGTTTCCCCGGGACAGCCTACGAGCAGTACTTC
CASSFPGTAYEQYF
>TRBV5-1|-|-|TRBJ2-3
TGCGCCAGCAGCTCCCTGCCCACAGGCTTTGATTCAGATACGCAGTATTTT
CASSSLPTGFDSDTQYF
>TRBV7-7|TRBD2|few|TRBJ2-1
TGTGCCAGCAGCCCAGGACTAGCGGGGGTATACAATGAGCAGTTCTTC
CASSPGLAGVYNEQFF
>TRBV30|-|-|TRBJ2-3
TGTGCCTGGAAATTTGAGTATACGCAGTATTTT
CAWKFEYTQYF